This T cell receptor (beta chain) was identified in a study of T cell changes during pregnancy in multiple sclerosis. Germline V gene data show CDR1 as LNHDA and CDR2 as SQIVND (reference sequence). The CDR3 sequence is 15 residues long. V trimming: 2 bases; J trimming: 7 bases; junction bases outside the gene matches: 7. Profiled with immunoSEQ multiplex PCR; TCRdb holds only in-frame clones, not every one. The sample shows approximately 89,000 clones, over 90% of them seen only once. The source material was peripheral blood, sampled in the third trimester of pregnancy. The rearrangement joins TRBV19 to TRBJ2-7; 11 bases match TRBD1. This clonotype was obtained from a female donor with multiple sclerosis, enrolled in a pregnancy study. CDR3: CASSIHGQGALEQYF. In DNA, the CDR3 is TGTGCCAGTAGTATACACGGACAGGGGGCGCTTGAGCAGTACTTC.